This T cell receptor (beta chain) was captured in a study of shared clonotypes between healthy human individuals. TCRdb's copy holds only in-frame clones and misses some; the assay was immunoSEQ multiplex PCR. The repertoire consists of millions of clones, with 90% to 95% occurring once and the leading ten covering under 0.15%. V lost 7 bases and J lost 0, with 15 bases in between. The CDR3 is 15 amino acids. Germline V gene data show CDR1 as LNHDA and CDR2 as SQIVND (reference sequence). The V call is TRBV19, the J call TRBJ1-2, with D unresolved. Sequencing was carried out using naive CD4+ T cells sorted from blood. Subset: CD45RA+ positively selected. This TCR derives from a young man in good health. CDR3 nucleotides: TGTGCCAGTACCTGGTCGGGGATTACTAACTATGGCTACACCTTC. Translated, it gives CASTWSGITNYGYTF. Variable domain in full (rest from reference TRBV19 and TRBJ1-2): DGGITQSPKYLFRKEGQNVTLSCEQNLNHDAMYWYRQDPGQGLRLIYYSQIVNDFQKGDIAEGYSVSREKKESFPLTVTSAQKNPTAFYLCASTWSGITNYGYTFGSGTRLTVV.